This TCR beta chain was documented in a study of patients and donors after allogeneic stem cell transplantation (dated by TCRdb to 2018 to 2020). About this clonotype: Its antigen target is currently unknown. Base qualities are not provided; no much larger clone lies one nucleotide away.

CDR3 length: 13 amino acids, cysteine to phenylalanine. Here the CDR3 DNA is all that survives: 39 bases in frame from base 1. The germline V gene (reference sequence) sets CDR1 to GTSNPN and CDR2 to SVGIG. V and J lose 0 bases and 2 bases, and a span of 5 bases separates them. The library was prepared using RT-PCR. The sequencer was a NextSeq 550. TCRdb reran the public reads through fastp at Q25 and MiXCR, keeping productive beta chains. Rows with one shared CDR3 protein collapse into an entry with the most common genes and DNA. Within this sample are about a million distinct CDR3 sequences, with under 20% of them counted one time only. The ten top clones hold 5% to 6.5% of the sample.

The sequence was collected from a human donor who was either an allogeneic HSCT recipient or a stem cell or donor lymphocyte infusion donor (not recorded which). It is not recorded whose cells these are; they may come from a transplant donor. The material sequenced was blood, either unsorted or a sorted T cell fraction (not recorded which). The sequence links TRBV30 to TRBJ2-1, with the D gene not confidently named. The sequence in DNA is TGTGCCTGGAGTGTTGGGCCCTACAATGAGCAGTTCTTC. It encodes CAWSVGPYNEQFF.